The clone carrying this T cell receptor beta chain came up many times. Orbital computed tomography, thyroid ultrasound, serum thyroxine and TRAb, and clinical symptoms together informed the diagnoses. PBMCs were collected from an approximately 9.3 ml volume of fresh peripheral blood. TCR beta CDR3 regions were amplified from RNA. First-round RT-PCR of the TCR CDR3 relied on the HTBI primer set. Each CDR3 protein gets one entry after TCRdb re-called the multiplex PCR reads with MiXCR. Of a few hundred thousand distinct CDR3 sequences listed, 20% to 25% are singletons. Germline V CDR1 and CDR2: MDHEN, SYDVKM. CDR3 size: 15 residues. The germline V and J ends were trimmed by 5 bases and 5 bases, with 19 bases remaining between them. The data are from a study of T cells in Graves' hyperthyroidism and ophthalmopathy.

The TCR comes from a woman in her 70s with Graves' ophthalmopathy. Sequencing was done on a sample of blood. This rearrangement joins TRBV28 to TRBJ2-7, with D possibly matching TRBD1 (5 bases). Here the CDR3 reads CASSAIQGFSHEQYF. DNA of the CDR3: TGTGCCAGCAGTGCTATCCAGGGTTTCAGTCACGAGCAGTACTTC. The entire variable domain, with the rest obtained from reference TRBV28 and TRBJ2-7, is as follows: DVKVTQSSRYLVKRTGEKVFLECVQDMDHENMFWYRQDPGLGLRLIYFSYDVKMKEKGDIPEGYSVSREKKERFSLILESASTNQTSMYLCASSAIQGFSHEQYFGPGTRLTVT.